The 29 T cell receptor beta chains listed next were all sequenced from one sample in a study of neoadjuvant anti-PD-1 for oral cavity cancer. TCRdb's table, derived via immunoSEQ multiplex PCR, lists solely in-frame clones and lacks some. The sample records about 68,000 clones, 70% to 90% being singletons. The time point here: after neoadjuvant nivolumab, at surgical resection. This specimen was PBMCs, taken after nivolumab (anti-PD-1) treatment. These receptors all stem from a person aged 35 to 85 with oral cavity squamous cell carcinoma.

The J gene is TRBJ2-5, the V gene TRBV9; D possibly matches TRBD1 or TRBD2 (5 bases each). The germline V gene encodes CDR1 SGDLS and CDR2 YYNGEE. There are 16 residues in the CDR3. The ends were cut back, 2 bases at V and 5 bases at J, with 19 bases in the middle. CDR3 DNA: TGTGCCAGCAGCGTTACCGACGGGGCCGCCTGGGAGACCCAGTACTTC. Protein product: CASSVTDGAAWETQYF.

This clone appeared a single time. The chain is built from TRBV2 and TRBJ2-1; D assignment may be TRBD1 or TRBD2 (5 bases each). The V end lost 10 bases, the J end lost 10 bases, and 20 bases lay between the germline ends. Germline loops: CDR1 SNHLY, CDR2 FYNNEI. This CDR3 is 13 amino acids long. The CDR3 region is CATTRTGEGEQFF. DNA for the CDR3: TGTGCCACCACCAGGACGGGTGAGGGGGAGCAGTTCTTC. Full variable domain (rest looked up from reference TRBV2 and TRBJ2-1): EPEVTQTPSHQVTQMGQEVILRCVPISNHLYFYWYRQILGQKVEFLVSFYNNEISEKSEIFDDQFSVERPDGSNFTLKIRSTKLEDSAMYFCATTRTGEGEQFFGPGTRLTVL.

As regards this clone: The junction departs from germline at one end; a sequencing error may be responsible. The chain uses TRBV30 and TRBJ2-1, with 9 nucleotides matching TRBD1. The germline V gene encodes CDR1 GTSNPN and CDR2 SVGIG (reference sequence). The CDR3 covers 13 residues. The CDR3: CAWSALGTGRGIF. The DNA of the CDR3 is TGTGCCTGGAGTGCCCTCGGGACAGGGAGAGGCATCTTC.

This clone was detected only a few times. This chain connects TRBV5-1 to TRBJ2-5; D is perhaps TRBD1 (5 bases). Deletions cut 4 bases from V and 4 bases from J, with 14 bases between. The CDR3 is 14 amino acids. Germline-derived CDR1 and CDR2 are SGHRS and YFSETQ. CDR3 sequence reads: CASSPEGARETQYF. The CDR3 DNA sequence: TGCGCCAGCAGCCCGGAAGGGGCACGAGAGACCCAGTACTTC.

The genes are TRBV15 and TRBJ2-7, with unresolved D. Germline CDR1 is LNHNV and CDR2 is YYDKDF (reference sequence). The V end lost 3 bases, the J end lost 4 bases, and 10 bases lay between the germline ends. The CDR3 covers 13 residues. CDR3 sequence: CATSSGYGYEQYF. The CDR3 DNA sequence: TGTGCCACCAGCAGTGGGTATGGGTACGAGCAGTACTTC.

This clone was seen more than once but under ten times. The genes are TRBV28 and TRBJ2-7; TRBD1 matches at 8 bases. This CDR3 has 14 residues. Per the germline V gene, CDR1 is MDHEN and CDR2 is SYDVKM. Germline trimming cut 3 bases from V and 5 bases from J; bases unmatched to any gene: 6. DNA for the CDR3: TGTGCCAGCAGTTTTCCGCAGGGGGCGAACGAGCAGTACTTC. Protein: CASSFPQGANEQYF.

This chain uses TRBV4-1 with TRBJ1-5; D remains unclear. The CDR3 covers 21 residues. Trimming took 10 bases from V and 0 from J, leaving 34 bases between them. From germline, CDR1 is MGHRA and CDR2 YSYEKL. DNA for the CDR3: TGCGCCAAAACTTCGCGGGCTACCCATGTATCCCCCGCTTATAGCAATCAGCCCCAGCATTTT. It yields the protein CAKTSRATHVSPAYSNQPQHF.

V gene TRBV10-3 combines with J gene TRBJ2-2; D gene uncertain. Germline CDR1 ENHRY, CDR2 SYGVKD. V was pared by 4 bases and J by 8 bases, with 11 bases between. The CDR3 loop spans 13 amino acids. The DNA of the CDR3 is TGTGCCATCAGTGGTAATGCTTTGGGGGAGCTGTTTTTT. Translating gives CAISGNALGELFF.

This sequence joins TRBV19 and TRBJ2-3; 11 bases are shared with TRBD2. Germline V lookup: CDR1 LNHDA, CDR2 SQIVND (reference sequence). V lost 6 bases and J lost 2; bases outside the gene matches: 4. This CDR3 is built from 15 residues. Here the CDR3 reads CASRQTSGNTDTQYF. The CDR3 DNA sequence: TGTGCCAGTAGACAGACTAGCGGGAACACAGATACGCAGTATTTT.

The chain recombines TRBV11-2 with TRBJ2-7; TRBD2 is a possible D gene (6 bases). The CDR3 extends over 13 amino acids. Germline CDR1 is SGHAT and CDR2 is FQNNGV. V was cut by 5 bases and J by 3 bases, with 11 bases left in between. In nucleotides, the CDR3 is TGTGCCAGCAGCCAAGGGACTTTCTACGAGCAGTACTTC. Translation: CASSQGTFYEQYF. The complete variable domain, with remaining parts taken from reference TRBV11-2 and TRBJ2-7, reads EAGVAQSPRYKIIEKRQSVAFWCNPISGHATLYWYQQILGQGPKLLIQFQNNGVVDDSQLPKDRFSAERLKGVDSTLKIQPAKLEDSAVYLCASSQGTFYEQYFGPGTRLTVT.

The chain couples TRBV5-4 to TRBJ2-7; the match to TRBD2 covers 10 bases. J was trimmed by 6 bases and V by 2 bases; bases with no gene match: 5. Germline V CDR1 and CDR2: SGHNT, YYREEE (reference sequence). CDR3 length equals 14 residues. CDR3 sequence: CASSLLAGSGEQYF. Written as DNA, the CDR3 is TGTGCCAGCAGCTTACTAGCGGGATCTGGCGAGCAGTACTTC.

V gene TRBV19 combines with J gene TRBJ1-5, with D perhaps matching TRBD1 (6 bases). Germline V gene data show CDR1 as LNHDA and CDR2 as SQIVND (reference sequence). Between the trimmed V and J ends, which lost 6 bases and 5 bases, there was a span of 11 bases. The CDR3 loop spans 13 amino acids. CDR3 sequence: CASRGDKHQPQHF. The CDR3 nucleotides are TGTGCCAGTAGGGGGGACAAACATCAGCCCCAGCATTTT.

The genes are TRBV27 and TRBJ1-2; 7 bases are shared with TRBD1. Looked up from germline, CDR1 is MNHEY and CDR2 is SMNVEV (reference sequence). V shed 5 bases, J shed 0 bases, and the junction held 0 bases outside the gene matches. CDR3 length equals 13 residues. The CDR3 here is CASSDRANYGYTF. The DNA of the CDR3 is TGTGCCAGCAGTGACAGGGCTAACTATGGCTACACCTTC.

The chain is built from TRBV12-2 and TRBJ2-1; the D call in the table, TRBD1, was not verified against the DNA. TRBV12-2 is deemed a pseudogene. The CDR3 loop spans 15 amino acids. The CDR3 DNA reads TGTGCATTGGGGCCCCACCCTGGATCCTACAATGAGCAGTTCTTC. As protein: CALGPHPGSYNEQFF.

This clone was found once. This chain uses TRBV7-2 with TRBJ2-7; 9 nucleotides align to TRBD2. Looked up from germline, CDR1 is SGHTA and CDR2 is FQGNSA. Germline trimming cut 6 bases from V and 0 bases from J; bases unmatched to any gene: 15. The CDR3 is made up of 18 amino acids. Here the CDR3 reads CASSSRGYSGGSSYEQYF. CDR3 bases: TGTGCCAGCAGTTCGCGGGGATATAGCGGGGGAAGCTCCTACGAGCAGTACTTC.

The chain is built from TRBV4-1 and TRBJ2-1; no definite D call. Deletions cut 3 bases from V and 15 bases from J, with 15 bases between. The germline gives CDR1 MGHRA, CDR2 YSYEKL. The CDR3 has 12 residues. The CDR3 is CASSHGDLIPFF. The CDR3 nucleotides are TGCGCCAGCAGCCATGGAGACCTTATACCGTTCTTC.

The chain employs TRBV6-1 and TRBJ2-3; D ambiguous. Germline V gives CDR1 MNHNS, CDR2 SASEGT. This CDR3 contains 15 residues. Trimming removed 1 base from V and 0 bases from J, with 8 bases in between. The CDR3 DNA sequence: TGTGCCAGCAGTGAAGGTCAGGTTAGCACAGATACGCAGTATTTT. This gives the protein CASSEGQVSTDTQYF.

Here the CDR3 reads CASSIGVGYEKLFF. The CDR3 DNA reads TGTGCCAGTAGTATAGGAGTGGGATACGAAAAACTGTTTTTT. The chain employs TRBV19 and TRBJ1-4; unclear D gene. In germline, CDR1 is LNHDA, CDR2 SQIVND (reference sequence). The V and J ends lost 1 base and 8 bases respectively, with 11 bases between them. The CDR3 runs to 14 residues.

The V gene is TRBV6-1, the J gene TRBJ2-7, with TRBD2 matching over 9 bases. In germline, CDR1 is MNHNS, CDR2 SASEGT. V trimming: 1 base; J trimming: 3 bases; junction bases outside the gene matches: 4. The CDR3 loop spans 15 amino acids. CDR3 sequence: CASSEDASGNYEQYF. CDR3 coding DNA: TGTGCCAGCAGTGAAGACGCTAGCGGGAACTACGAGCAGTACTTC.

V gene TRBV6-5 combines with J gene TRBJ2-3, with TRBD2 matching over 8 bases. V was pared by 2 bases and J by 3 bases, with 4 bases of the junction left unmatched. This CDR3 contains 15 residues. CDR1 is MNHEY, CDR2 SVGAGI, per germline. The CDR3 protein is CASSYAGGGTDTQYF. The CDR3 DNA follows: TGTGCCAGCAGTTACGCGGGAGGAGGTACAGATACGCAGTATTTT.

This clone appeared a few times. V gene TRBV10-2 combines with J gene TRBJ1-2, with 7 bases aligning to TRBD1. Germline V gives CDR1 WSHSY, CDR2 SAAADI. This CDR3 is built from 14 residues. V gave up 9 bases and J gave up 8 bases; unmatched junction bases: 15. The CDR3 sequence is CASTPGQKFGGYTF. In DNA, the CDR3 is TGCGCCAGTACCCCGGGACAGAAGTTTGGAGGCTACACCTTC.

The chain couples TRBV7-6 to TRBJ2-1; 10 bases agree with TRBD2. The CDR3 is made up of 15 amino acids. Germline assignment: CDR1 SGHVS and CDR2 FNYEAQ. Trimming removed 3 bases from V and 3 bases from J; junction bases left unmatched: 2. In nucleotides, the CDR3 is TGTGCCAGCAGCTTGTCTAGCGGGGGCTACAATGAGCAGTTCTTC. This encodes CASSLSSGGYNEQFF.

The chain has TRBV6-1 and TRBJ2-7; perhaps TRBD2 as D (5 bases). V was shortened by 2 bases and J by 11 bases, with 10 bases between the two germline ends. This CDR3 region has 11 residues. Germline V gene sequence: CDR1 MNHNS, CDR2 SASEGT. CDR3 in DNA: TGTGCCAGCAGTGAATCCCGGGAAAAGTACTTC. It yields the protein CASSESREKYF.

The J gene is TRBJ2-1, the V gene TRBV10-3; TRBD2 aligns across 7 bases. After removal of 11 bases from V and 5 bases from J, the junction contained 9 bases not matched to a gene. CDR3 length: 13 amino acids. CDR1 is ENHRY, CDR2 SYGVKD, per germline. CDR3 amino acids: CAVSLAENNEQFF. The DNA for the CDR3 is TGTGCCGTCTCGCTAGCGGAGAACAATGAGCAGTTCTTC.

This chain connects TRBV7-9 to TRBJ2-5; 11 nucleotides match TRBD1. Germline values: CDR1 SEHNR, CDR2 FQNEAQ (reference sequence). Trimming removed 5 bases from V and 4 bases from J; junction bases left unmatched: 6. The length of the CDR3 is 15 residues. CDR3 amino acids: CASSKGGQGVETQYF. For the CDR3, the DNA is TGTGCCAGCAGCAAGGGGGGACAGGGGGTAGAGACCCAGTACTTC.

This rearrangement joins TRBV19 to TRBJ2-2, with 10 bases lining up with TRBD2. This CDR3 contains 18 residues. In germline, CDR1 is LNHDA, CDR2 SQIVND (reference sequence). Unmatched junction bases numbered 15, after V lost 4 bases and J lost 7 bases. CDR3 nucleotides: TGTGCCAGTAGTAAATCTAGCGGGAGAGGATGGGTAGGCGGGGAGCTGTTTTTT. It encodes CASSKSSGRGWVGGELFF.

The gene calls are TRBV6-1 and TRBJ1-1; 7 bases agree with TRBD1. V lost 8 bases to trimming and J lost 8 bases; unmatched junction nucleotides: 11. Germline CDR1 reads MNHNS; CDR2 reads SASEGT. The CDR3 is 13 residues long. The DNA for the CDR3 is TGTGCCAGCGTAAAAGGGAGGGGGCTAGAAGCTTTCTTT. It specifies CASVKGRGLEAFF.

The V gene is TRBV6-5, the J gene TRBJ2-7; weak D call: TRBD2 (5 bases). Deletions cut 7 bases from V and 6 bases from J, with 16 bases between. Per the germline V gene, CDR1 is MNHEY and CDR2 is SVGAGI. This CDR3 is built from 13 residues. CDR3 coding DNA: TGTGCCAGCACCGCCAGCCTAGCCGCCGAGCAGTACTTC. It translates to CASTASLAAEQYF.

The chain employs TRBV11-3 and TRBJ2-7; TRBD1 aligns across 8 bases. CDR1 and CDR2 (germline): SGHNT, YENEEA. The V and J ends lost 5 bases and 6 bases, in that order; junction bases with no gene match: 3. This CDR3 spans 12 amino acids. Here the CDR3 reads CASSTDRGEQYF. The CDR3 DNA follows: TGTGCCAGCAGCACCGACAGGGGCGAGCAGTACTTC.